Following are 14 T cell receptor beta chains from one sample sequenced in a study of T cell changes during pregnancy in multiple sclerosis. Here immunoSEQ multiplex PCR was the method, and the copy in TCRdb shows in-frame clones only, minus some. Counted here are 45,000 or so clones, about 87% occurring once; the ten biggest clones make up about 2%. The sample consisted of peripheral blood, taken in the first trimester of pregnancy. The receptors originated from a female donor with multiple sclerosis, enrolled in a pregnancy study.

J is TRBJ2-4 and V is TRBV29-1; TRBD2 agrees at 10 bases. The CDR3 spans 14 residues. Germline V gene sequence: CDR1 SQVTM, CDR2 ANQGSEA. V gave up 8 bases and J gave up 8 bases; unmatched junction bases: 12. CDR3 DNA sequence: TGCAGCTTCAGACTAGCGGGCGGGGAACACATTCAGTACTTC. Protein: CSFRLAGGEHIQYF.

The chain links TRBV4-1 to TRBJ1-1; perhaps TRBD1 as D (6 bases). With 2 bases removed from V and 5 bases from J, the gap between germline ends came to 6 bases. Germline loops: CDR1 MGHRA, CDR2 YSYEKL. The length of the CDR3 is 12 residues. The CDR3 bases are TGCGCCAGCAGCCAAACAGGGACTGAAGCTTTCTTT. Translating gives CASSQTGTEAFF.

This chain links TRBV4-2 with TRBJ2-3, with TRBD1 matching over 8 bases. The germline V gene has CDR1 LGHNA and CDR2 YNFKEQ. The CDR3 has 16 residues. J lost 4 bases, V lost 1 base, and 7 bases had no gene match. CDR3 DNA sequence: TGTGCCAGCAGCCAAGTCGGCAGGGGGCTCGCAGATACGCAGTATTTT. Protein sequence: CASSQVGRGLADTQYF.

The genes are TRBV7-8 and TRBJ2-5; 8 bases are shared with TRBD1. The CDR3 has 15 amino acids. Germline loops: CDR1 SGHVS, CDR2 FQNEAQ. The ends lost 4 bases at V and 4 bases at J; junction bases unmatched: 8. Here the CDR3 reads CASSSGQGWRETQYF. DNA of the CDR3: TGTGCCAGCAGCTCTGGACAGGGTTGGCGAGAGACCCAGTACTTC.

The rearrangement links TRBV6-5 to TRBJ1-1; D is unresolved. Per the germline V gene, CDR1 is MNHEY and CDR2 is SVGAGI. The CDR3 has 11 amino acids. V lost 4 bases and J 2 bases, leaving 2 bases between the germline ends. Here the CDR3 DNA reads TGTGCCAGCAGTTCTAACACTGAAGCTTTCTTT. Translation gives CASSSNTEAFF.

The V call is TRBV7-9, the J call TRBJ2-6, with D hard to call. The germline gives CDR1 SEHNR, CDR2 FQNEAQ (reference sequence). V lost 5 bases and J 4 bases, leaving 21 bases between the germline ends. The CDR3 length is 18 residues. The CDR3 bases are TGTGCCAGCAGCAGAGGAAGAAACCCCTCTGTAGGGGCCAACGTCCTGACTTTC. This translates into CASSRGRNPSVGANVLTF.

The chain is built from TRBV11-2 and TRBJ2-3; TRBD1 might be the D (6 bases). CDR3 size: 15 residues. Trimming took off 2 bases at V and 5 bases at J, with 14 bases between the two ends. Germline CDR1 reads SGHAT; CDR2 reads FQNNGV. The DNA of the CDR3 is TGTGCCAGCAGCTTACAAGGACAGTACCTAGATACGCAGTATTTT. Translated: CASSLQGQYLDTQYF.

This chain uses TRBV12-5 with TRBJ2-3; TRBD1 aligns across 9 bases. Losses at the gene ends were 3 bases for V and 4 bases for J; bases not matched to a gene: 14. This CDR3 contains 18 residues. Germline-derived CDR1 and CDR2 are LGHNT and FRNRAP. In DNA form, the CDR3 reads TGTGCTAGTGGTTTCGTTTCTGACGGGACAGGGAGGGCAGATACGCAGTATTTT. This sequence encodes CASGFVSDGTGRADTQYF. The full variable domain, in which reference TRBV12-5 and TRBJ2-3 provide the parts outside the CDR3, is DARVTQTPRHKVTEMGQEVTMRCQPILGHNTVFWYRQTMMQGLELLAYFRNRAPLDDSGMPKDRFSAEMPDATLATLKIQPSEPRDSAVYFCASGFVSDGTGRADTQYFGPGTRLTVL.

The V gene is TRBV30, the J gene TRBJ1-2; the D gene is possibly TRBD1 (5 bases). Germline CDR1 and CDR2: GTSNPN and SVGIG (reference sequence). V was pared by 8 bases and J by 4 bases, with 20 bases between. The CDR3 is 14 residues long. The CDR3 coding sequence is TGTGCCCATGACAGTAGAGGTCCCGGCTATGGCTACACCTTC. Its translation is CAHDSRGPGYGYTF.

This clone was seen only once. The V call is TRBV5-4, the J call TRBJ1-1; D remains unclear. This CDR3 spans 15 amino acids. V was trimmed by 2 bases and J by 4 bases, leaving 15 bases between them. Germline V gene sequence: CDR1 SGHNT, CDR2 YYREEE (reference sequence). CDR3 sequence (DNA): TGTGCCAGCAGCTTCGAAGGTACCAGAGGCACTGAAGCTTTCTTT. This gives the protein CASSFEGTRGTEAFF.

The gene calls are TRBV6-6 and TRBJ1-5, with D possibly being TRBD1 (5 bases). V lost 5 bases, J lost 7 bases, and 15 bases lay in between. Germline CDR1 is MNHNY and CDR2 is SVGAGI (reference sequence). The CDR3 is made up of 14 amino acids. The DNA of the CDR3 is TGTGCCAGCAGTCAAACGACAGCAGGGCAGCCCCAGCATTTT. Its protein product is CASSQTTAGQPQHF.

The J gene is TRBJ1-4, the V gene TRBV30, with D uncertain. CDR1 is GTSNPN and CDR2 is SVGIG in the germline V gene (reference sequence). The V and J ends lost 0 bases and 4 bases respectively, with 15 bases between them. The CDR3 covers 16 residues. CDR3 nucleotides: TGTGCCTGGAGTGTAAAGCTTGGTCGGGGTAATGAAAAACTGTTTTTT. The encoded protein is CAWSVKLGRGNEKLFF.

J is TRBJ1-6 and V is TRBV4-2; D remains ambiguous. V was shortened by 0 bases and J by 2 bases, with 14 bases between the two germline ends. The germline CDR1 and CDR2 sequences are LGHNA and YNFKEQ. The CDR3 sequence is 18 residues long. The CDR3 DNA sequence: TGTGCCAGCAGCCAAGATATAGAGAGTGTAGCCTATAATTCACCCCTCCACTTT. It encodes CASSQDIESVAYNSPLHF.

This clone was counted a single time. This chain links TRBV6-5 with TRBJ2-3; TRBD2 might be the D (5 bases). Trimming shortened V by 8 bases and J by 5 bases, and 14 bases separated the two germline ends. Germline CDR1 MNHEY, CDR2 SVGAGI. The CDR3 extends over 13 amino acids. The CDR3 loop is CASAGSAGDTQYF. The CDR3 region has the DNA TGTGCCAGCGCTGGGAGTGCGGGAGATACGCAGTATTTT.